The clone carrying this T cell receptor (beta chain) has at least ten counts. Its target is not known. This sample was included in a study of identical twins. Findings of the study overall: Out-of-frame alpha sequences that twins shared showed excess low generation probability.

V shed 7 bases and J shed 2 bases, with 7 bases lying between them. The germline V gene has CDR1 SGHRS and CDR2 YFSETQ. This CDR3 is built from 11 residues. It was template switching that added a universal primer site, and there were unique molecular identifiers on the cDNA. TCRdb processed the 5' RACE reads anew with MiXCR; each CDR3 protein has one entry. The repertoire holds some 250,000 distinct CDR3 sequences, with 6.5% as singletons. These data were likewise used in another study, on T cells expressing NK-cell markers. This second report adds: HCMV seropositivity marked seven of the eight sequenced donors; one was seronegative. Dominant NKG2C+ clonotypes in roughly 6 donors made up roughly 1.0-7.0% of CD8+ T cells.

This TCR was sampled from a woman aged 18-29 years in good health. The sequencing input was CD8+ T cells sorted from blood. The V gene is TRBV5-1, the J gene TRBJ2-7; D ambiguous. This CDR3 is CASSQAYEQYF. CDR3 DNA: TGCGCCAGCTCCCAGGCCTACGAGCAGTACTTC.